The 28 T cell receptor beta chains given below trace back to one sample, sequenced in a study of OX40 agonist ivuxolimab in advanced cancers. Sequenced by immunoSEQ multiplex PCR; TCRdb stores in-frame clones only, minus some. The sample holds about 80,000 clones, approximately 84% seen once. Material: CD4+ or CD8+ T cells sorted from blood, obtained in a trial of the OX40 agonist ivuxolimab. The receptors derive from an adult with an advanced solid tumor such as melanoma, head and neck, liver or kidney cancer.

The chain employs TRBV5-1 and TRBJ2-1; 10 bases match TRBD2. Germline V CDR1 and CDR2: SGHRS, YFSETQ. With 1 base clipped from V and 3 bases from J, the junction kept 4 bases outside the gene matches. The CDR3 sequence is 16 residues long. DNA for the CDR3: TGCGCCAGCAGCTTGATCCCTAGCGGGGGCTACAATGAGCAGTTCTTC. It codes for CASSLIPSGGYNEQFF.

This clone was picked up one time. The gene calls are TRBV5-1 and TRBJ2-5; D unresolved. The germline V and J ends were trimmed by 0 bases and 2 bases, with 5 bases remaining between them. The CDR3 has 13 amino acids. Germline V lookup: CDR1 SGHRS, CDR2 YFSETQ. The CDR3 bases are TGCGCCAGCAGCTTGGTCCCTCAAGAGACCCAGTACTTC. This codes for CASSLVPQETQYF.

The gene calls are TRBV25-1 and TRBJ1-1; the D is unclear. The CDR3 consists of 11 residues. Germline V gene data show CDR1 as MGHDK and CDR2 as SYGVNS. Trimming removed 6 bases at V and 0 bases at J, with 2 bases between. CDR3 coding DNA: TGTGCCAGCAGAGTGAACACTGAAGCTTTCTTT. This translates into CASRVNTEAFF.

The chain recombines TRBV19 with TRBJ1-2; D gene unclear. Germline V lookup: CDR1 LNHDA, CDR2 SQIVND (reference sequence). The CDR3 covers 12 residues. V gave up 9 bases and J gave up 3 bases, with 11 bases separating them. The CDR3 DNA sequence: TGTGCCAGCACCCGGGATCACTATGGCTACACCTTC. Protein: CASTRDHYGYTF. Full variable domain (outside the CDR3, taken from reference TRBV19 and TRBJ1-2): DGGITQSPKYLFRKEGQNVTLSCEQNLNHDAMYWYRQDPGQGLRLIYYSQIVNDFQKGDIAEGYSVSREKKESFPLTVTSAQKNPTAFYLCASTRDHYGYTFGSGTRLTVV.

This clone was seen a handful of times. This chain's CDR3 is CASSPLGTGEDEQYF. As DNA, the CDR3 is TGTGCCAGTAGTCCACTAGGGACAGGGGAGGACGAGCAGTACTTC. The genes are TRBV19 and TRBJ2-7, with TRBD1 identical over 10 bases. The CDR3 length is 15 residues. The germline V gene encodes CDR1 LNHDA and CDR2 SQIVND (reference sequence). With V trimmed by 5 bases and J by 5 bases, 9 bases remained unmatched.

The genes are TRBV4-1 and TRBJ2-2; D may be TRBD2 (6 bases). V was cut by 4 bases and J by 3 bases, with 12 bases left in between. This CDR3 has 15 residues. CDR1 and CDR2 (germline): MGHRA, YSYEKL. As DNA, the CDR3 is TGCGCCAGCAGCCCCGGGAGTCTCGACACCGGGGAGCTGTTTTTT. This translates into CASSPGSLDTGELFF.

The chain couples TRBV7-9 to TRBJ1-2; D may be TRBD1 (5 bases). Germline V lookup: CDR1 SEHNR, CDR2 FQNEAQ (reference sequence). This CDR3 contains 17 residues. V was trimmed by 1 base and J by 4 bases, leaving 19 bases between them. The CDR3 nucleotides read TGTGCCAGCAGCTTAGTTGGCAGCGGACTTGGGGCCTATGGCTACACCTTC. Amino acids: CASSLVGSGLGAYGYTF.

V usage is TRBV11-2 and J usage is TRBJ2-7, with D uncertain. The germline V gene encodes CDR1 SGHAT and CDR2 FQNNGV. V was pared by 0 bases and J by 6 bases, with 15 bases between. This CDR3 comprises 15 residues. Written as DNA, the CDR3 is TGTGCCAGCAGCTTAGATTTGAAGGGATTGAGCGAGCAGTACTTC. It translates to CASSLDLKGLSEQYF.

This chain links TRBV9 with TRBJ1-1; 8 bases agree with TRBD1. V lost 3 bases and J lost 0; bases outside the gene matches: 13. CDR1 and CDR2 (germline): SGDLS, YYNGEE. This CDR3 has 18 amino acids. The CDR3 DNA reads TGTGCCAGCAGCGCTAACCGGGACAGGCCTTCTATGAACACTGAAGCTTTCTTT. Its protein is CASSANRDRPSMNTEAFF.

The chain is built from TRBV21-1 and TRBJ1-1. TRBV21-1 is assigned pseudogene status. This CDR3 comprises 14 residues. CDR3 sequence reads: CASRDSALNTEAFF. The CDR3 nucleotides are TGTGCCAGCAGAGACTCAGCCCTAAACACTGAAGCTTTCTTT.

DNA for the CDR3: TGTGCCAGCAGCTTGATCAGGGGGCTGGGTTGGGCGTTCACCTTC. It codes for CASSLIRGLGWAFTF. The chain employs TRBV7-2 and TRBJ1-2; 8 bases agree with TRBD1. The J segment lost 13 bases and the V segment lost 3 bases, leaving 16 bases of the junction unmatched. The CDR3 loop spans 15 amino acids. Germline V gene data show CDR1 as SGHTA and CDR2 as FQGNSA.

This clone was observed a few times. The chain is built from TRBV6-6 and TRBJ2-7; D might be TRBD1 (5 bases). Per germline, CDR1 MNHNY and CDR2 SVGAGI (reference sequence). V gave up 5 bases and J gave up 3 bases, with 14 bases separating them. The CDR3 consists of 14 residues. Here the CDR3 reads CASSLGQFSYEQYF. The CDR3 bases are TGTGCCAGCAGTCTCGGACAATTCAGCTACGAGCAGTACTTC.

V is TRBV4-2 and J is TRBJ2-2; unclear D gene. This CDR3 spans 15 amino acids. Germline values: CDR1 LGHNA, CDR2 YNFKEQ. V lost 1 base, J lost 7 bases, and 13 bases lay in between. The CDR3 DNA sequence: TGTGCCAGCAGCCAAGGAGATAGGGATCACGGGGAGCTGTTTTTT. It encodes CASSQGDRDHGELFF.

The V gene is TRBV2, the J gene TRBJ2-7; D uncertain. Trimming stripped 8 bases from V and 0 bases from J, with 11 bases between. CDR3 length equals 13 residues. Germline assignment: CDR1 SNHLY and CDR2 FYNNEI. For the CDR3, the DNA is TGTGCCAGCGGTACTGACGGCTCCTACGAGCAGTACTTC. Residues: CASGTDGSYEQYF.

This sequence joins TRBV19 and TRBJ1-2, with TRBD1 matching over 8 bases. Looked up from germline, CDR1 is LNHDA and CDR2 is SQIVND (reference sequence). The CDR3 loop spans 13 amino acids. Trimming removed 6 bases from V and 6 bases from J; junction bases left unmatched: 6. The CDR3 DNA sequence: TGTGCCAGTAGGAGCGACAGGGGAAATGGCTACACCTTC. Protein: CASRSDRGNGYTF.

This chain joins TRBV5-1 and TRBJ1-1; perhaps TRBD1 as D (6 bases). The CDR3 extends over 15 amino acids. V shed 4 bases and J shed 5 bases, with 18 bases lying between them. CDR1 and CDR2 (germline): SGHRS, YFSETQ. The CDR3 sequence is CASSVMGGTLTEAFF. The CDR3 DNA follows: TGCGCCAGCAGCGTGATGGGGGGGACATTGACTGAAGCTTTCTTT.

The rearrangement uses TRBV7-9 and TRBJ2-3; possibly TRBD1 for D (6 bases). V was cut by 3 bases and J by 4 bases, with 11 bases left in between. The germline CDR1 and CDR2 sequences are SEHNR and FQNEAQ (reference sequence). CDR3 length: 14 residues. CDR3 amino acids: CASSLTGTADTQYF. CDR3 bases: TGTGCCAGCAGCTTGACAGGTACCGCAGATACGCAGTATTTT.

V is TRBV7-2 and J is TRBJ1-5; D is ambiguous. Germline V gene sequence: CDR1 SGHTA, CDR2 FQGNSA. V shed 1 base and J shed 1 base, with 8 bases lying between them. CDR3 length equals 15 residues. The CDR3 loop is CASSLEAQSNQPQHF. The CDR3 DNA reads TGTGCCAGCAGCTTAGAAGCACAGAGCAATCAGCCCCAGCATTTT. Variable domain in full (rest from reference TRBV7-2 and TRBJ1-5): GAGVSQSPSNKVTEKGKDVELRCDPISGHTALYWYRQSLGQGLEFLIYFQGNSAPDKSGLPSDRFSAERTGGSVSTLTIQRTQQEDSAVYLCASSLEAQSNQPQHFGDGTRLSIL.

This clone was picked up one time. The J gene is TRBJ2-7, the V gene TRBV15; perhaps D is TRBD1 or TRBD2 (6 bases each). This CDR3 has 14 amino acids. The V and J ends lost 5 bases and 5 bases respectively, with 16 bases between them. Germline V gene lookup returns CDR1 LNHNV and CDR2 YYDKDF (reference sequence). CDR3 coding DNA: TGTGCCACCAGCCTTAAGGGGGGTTCCCACGAGCAGTACTTC. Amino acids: CATSLKGGSHEQYF.

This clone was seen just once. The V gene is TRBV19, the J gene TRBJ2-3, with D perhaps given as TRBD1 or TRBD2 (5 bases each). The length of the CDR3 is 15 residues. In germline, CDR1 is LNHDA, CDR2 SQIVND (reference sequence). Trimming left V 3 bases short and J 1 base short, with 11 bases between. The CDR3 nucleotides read TGTGCCAGTAGTATTGGGACCACCCGCACAGATACGCAGTATTTT. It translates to CASSIGTTRTDTQYF.

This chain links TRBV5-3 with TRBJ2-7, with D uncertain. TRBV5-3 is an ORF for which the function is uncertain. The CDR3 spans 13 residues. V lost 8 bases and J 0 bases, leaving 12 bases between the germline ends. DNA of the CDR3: TGTGCCAGCAGTCCTCCGAGCTCCTACGAGCAGTACTTC. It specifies CASSPPSSYEQYF.

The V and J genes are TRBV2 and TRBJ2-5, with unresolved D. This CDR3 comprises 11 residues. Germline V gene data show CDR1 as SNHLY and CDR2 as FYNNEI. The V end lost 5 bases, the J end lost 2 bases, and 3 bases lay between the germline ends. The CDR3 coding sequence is TGTGCCAGCAGTCCACAAGAGACCCAGTACTTC. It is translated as CASSPQETQYF.

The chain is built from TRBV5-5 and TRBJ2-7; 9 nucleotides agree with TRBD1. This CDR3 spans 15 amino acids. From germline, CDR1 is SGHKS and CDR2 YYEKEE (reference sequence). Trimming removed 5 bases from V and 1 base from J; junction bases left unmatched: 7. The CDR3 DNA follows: TGTGCCAGCAGTTCTGACAGGGGGAAGTCCTACGAGCAGTACTTC. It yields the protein CASSSDRGKSYEQYF.

The CDR3 DNA sequence: TGTGCCAGCAGCAAATACCCTAGCGGGGGGACAGATACGCAGTATTTT. This translates into CASSKYPSGGTDTQYF. V and J are TRBV21-1 and TRBJ2-3; the table's TRBD2 call for D was not verified on the DNA. TRBV21-1 is noted as a pseudogene. The CDR3 has 16 residues.

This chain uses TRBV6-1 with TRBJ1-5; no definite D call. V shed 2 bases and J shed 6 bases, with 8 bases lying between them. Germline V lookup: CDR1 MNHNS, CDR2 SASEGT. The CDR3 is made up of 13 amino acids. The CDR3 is CASSEFWGQPQHF. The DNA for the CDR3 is TGTGCCAGCAGTGAATTTTGGGGTCAGCCCCAGCATTTT.

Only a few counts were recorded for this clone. The CDR3 loop reads CASSYSQLVSGNTIYF. The DNA of the CDR3 is TGTGCCAGCAGTTACTCGCAGTTGGTCTCTGGAAACACCATATATTTT. This sequence joins TRBV6-6 and TRBJ1-3; D remains unclear. Trimming removed 0 bases from V and 0 bases from J, with 9 bases in between. The CDR3 sequence is 16 residues long. Per germline, CDR1 MNHNY and CDR2 SVGAGI (reference sequence).

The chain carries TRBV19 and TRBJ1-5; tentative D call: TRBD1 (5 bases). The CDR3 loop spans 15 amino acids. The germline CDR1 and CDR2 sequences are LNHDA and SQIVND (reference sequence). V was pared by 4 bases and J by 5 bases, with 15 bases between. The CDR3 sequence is CASSTGGGLDQPQHF. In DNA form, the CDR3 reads TGTGCCAGTAGTACGGGGGGAGGGCTGGATCAGCCCCAGCATTTT.

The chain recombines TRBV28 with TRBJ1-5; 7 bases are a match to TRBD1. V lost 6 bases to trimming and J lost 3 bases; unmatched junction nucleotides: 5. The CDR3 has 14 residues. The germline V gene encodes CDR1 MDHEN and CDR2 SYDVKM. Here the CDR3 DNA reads TGTGCCAGCAGGGTACAGGGGAACAATCAGCCCCAGCATTTT. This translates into CASRVQGNNQPQHF.